Listed below are T cell receptor beta chains from one sample, sequenced in a study of blood T cell repertoires in COVID-19. The repertoire was sequenced with immunoSEQ multiplex PCR; TCRdb's copy has only in-frame clones and lacks some. In the table there are about 320,000 clones, around nine tenths of which are singletons. Material: PBMCs or T cells enriched from blood (not recorded which). Receptors were obtained from a man aged 55 to 69 who had recovered from COVID-19. CDR3s include the opening cysteine and the closing phenylalanine or tryptophan. A D gene is named only where the DNA matches it firmly. The size field is filled for only some rows; it gives once, few, many or a size class.

V	D	size	J	CDR3	DNA
TRBV28	TRBD1	-	TRBJ1-5	CASSVTDRGRQPQHF	TGTGCCAGCAGTGTAACCGACAGGGGGCGTCAGCCCCAGCATTTT
TRBV5-1	-	-	TRBJ1-2	CASSLEPTRANYGYTF	TGCGCCAGCAGCTTGGAGCCTACCCGGGCTAACTATGGCTACACCTTC
TRBV14	TRBD2	-	TRBJ2-5	CASSQDGAGARETQYF	TGTGCCAGCAGCCAAGATGGAGCGGGAGCCCGAGAGACCCAGTACTTC
TRBV18	TRBD1	-	TRBJ1-2	CASSRIDRGDYGYTF	TGTGCCAGCTCTCGCATCGACAGGGGCGACTATGGCTACACCTTC
TRBV20-1	-	once	TRBJ1-2	CSASQGREGGYTF	TGCAGTGCTAGTCAAGGGAGAGAGGGAGGCTACACCTTC
TRBV5-1	TRBD1	few	TRBJ2-5	CASSPGQGQETQYF	TGCGCCAGCAGCCCCGGACAGGGGCAAGAGACCCAGTACTTC
TRBV12-3/TRBV12-4	-	few	TRBJ2-7	CASSLGGGYEQYF	TGTGCCAGCAGTTTGGGCGGAGGATACGAGCAGTACTTC
TRBV2	TRBD2	-	TRBJ2-5	CASSDSDLAGYETQYF	TGTGCCAGCAGTGATAGTGACCTAGCGGGTTACGAGACCCAGTACTTC
TRBV2	TRBD1	once	TRBJ2-1	CASRAGQGSREQFF	TGTGCCAGCAGGGCGGGACAGGGGAGTCGTGAGCAGTTCTTC
TRBV28	TRBD1	-	TRBJ1-5	CATITGDNSNQPQHF	TGTGCCACCATTACAGGGGATAATAGCAATCAGCCCCAGCATTTT
TRBV25-1	TRBD1	-	TRBJ2-5	CASSDLAGGSETQYF	TGTGCCAGCAGTGATTTGGCAGGGGGCTCAGAGACCCAGTACTTC
TRBV5-1	TRBD1	-	TRBJ1-4	CASSLGDRQGIREKLFF	TGCGCCAGCAGCTTGGGGGACCGACAGGGAATCCGGGAAAAACTGTTTTTT
TRBV7-3	TRBD1	-	TRBJ2-7	CASSQGQPWDEQYF	TGTGCCAGCAGCCAGGGACAGCCCTGGGACGAGCAGTACTTC
TRBV20-1	-	-	TRBJ1-4	CSAISNEKLFF	TGCAGTGCTATAAGCAATGAAAAACTGTTTTTT
TRBV9	TRBD1	-	TRBJ1-6	CASSIGQGSSPLHF	TGTGCCAGCAGCATTGGACAGGGAAGTTCACCCCTCCACTTT
TRBV9	-	-	TRBJ1-5	CASRRDLSPNQPQHF	TGTGCCAGCAGGCGGGACCTTTCACCGAATCAGCCCCAGCATTTT
TRBV2	-	-	TRBJ2-1	CASRMLGNEQFF	TGTGCCAGCAGGATGCTAGGAAATGAGCAGTTCTTC
TRBV28	TRBD1	-	TRBJ1-6	CASRGQAYNSPLHF	TGTGCCAGCAGAGGACAGGCCTATAATTCACCCCTCCACTTT
TRBV3-1/TRBV3-2	-	-	TRBJ2-1	CASSQDSRSGYNEQFF	TGTGCCAGCAGCCAAGACAGTCGTAGCGGCTACAATGAGCAGTTCTTC
TRBV6-5	TRBD1	-	TRBJ2-7	CASRRTGTAYEQYF	TGTGCCAGCAGGCGAACCGGGACAGCCTACGAGCAGTACTTC
TRBV28	-	-	TRBJ2-7	CASLPGTYSYEQYF	TGTGCCAGCCTACCTGGTACCTACTCCTACGAGCAGTACTTC
TRBV7-9	-	-	TRBJ2-6	CASSDQVPGANVLTF	TGTGCCAGCAGCGATCAGGTTCCTGGGGCCAACGTCCTGACTTTC
TRBV4-3	TRBD2	-	TRBJ2-6	CASSQDPLAGLKISGANVLTF	TGCGCCAGCAGCCAAGATCCACTAGCGGGACTTAAGATCTCTGGGGCCAACGTCCTGACTTTC
TRBV18	TRBD2	-	TRBJ2-1	CASASGRAQIYNEQFF	TGTGCCAGCGCTAGCGGGAGGGCCCAAATTTACAATGAGCAGTTCTTC
TRBV7-9	-	-	TRBJ2-5	CASSLAASETQYF	TGTGCCAGCAGCTTAGCAGCGTCGGAGACCCAGTACTTC
TRBV28	-	-	TRBJ2-5	CASSPPDYEETQYF	TGTGCCAGCAGTCCTCCGGACTATGAAGAGACCCAGTACTTC
TRBV3-1/TRBV3-2	TRBD1	-	TRBJ1-2	CASRPSGQGIDGYTF	TGTGCCAGCAGACCTTCCGGACAGGGAATAGACGGCTACACCTTC
TRBV4-2	TRBD1	-	TRBJ1-3	CASSQETGTGGSGNTIYF	TGTGCCAGCAGCCAAGAAACCGGGACAGGGGGCTCTGGAAACACCATATATTTT
TRBV27	TRBD1	-	TRBJ1-6	CASSFGRGQRYNSPLHF	TGTGCCAGCAGTTTTGGACGGGGACAGCGCTATAATTCACCCCTCCACTTT
TRBV5-4	-	-	TRBJ1-3	CASSPGGSGNTIYF	TGTGCCAGCAGTCCCGGTGGCTCTGGAAACACCATATATTTT
TRBV19	TRBD1	-	TRBJ1-3	CASRATGRGSGNTIYF	TGTGCCAGTAGAGCGACAGGGAGAGGTTCTGGAAACACCATATATTTT
TRBV4-3	-	-	TRBJ1-4	CASSPRQLLNEKLFF	TGCGCCAGCAGCCCCAGACAGCTCCTTAATGAAAAACTGTTTTTT
TRBV5-1	-	-	TRBJ2-3	CASSLSLAASTDTQYF	TGCGCCAGCAGCTTGTCCCTAGCAGCTAGCACAGATACGCAGTATTTT
TRBV7-9	-	-	TRBJ2-3	CASSSLQVNTDTQYF	TGTGCCAGCAGCTCGTTACAGGTGAACACAGATACGCAGTATTTT
TRBV6-5	-	-	TRBJ2-1	CASSYSPGYNEQFF	TGTGCCAGCAGTTACTCGCCCGGTTACAATGAGCAGTTCTTC
TRBV7-3	-	-	TRBJ2-1	CASSRLTTGLSNEQFF	TGTGCCAGCAGCCGACTTACAACGGGACTGTCCAATGAGCAGTTCTTC
TRBV12-3/TRBV12-4	-	-	TRBJ2-7	CASSLQGGGEQYF	TGTGCCAGCAGTTTACAGGGGGGCGGCGAGCAGTACTTC
TRBV6-2/TRBV6-3	-	-	TRBJ2-1	CASSYPAGRSSYNEQFF	TGTGCCAGCAGTTACCCGGCGGGCAGGAGCTCCTACAATGAGCAGTTCTTC
TRBV29-1	-	-	TRBJ2-5	CSVGWGEETQYF	TGCAGCGTGGGGTGGGGGGAAGAGACCCAGTACTTC
TRBV27	TRBD2	-	TRBJ2-4	CASSFRASGIVKNIQYF	TGTGCCAGCAGTTTTAGGGCTAGCGGGATTGTGAAAAACATTCAGTACTTC
TRBV5-1	-	-	TRBJ2-5	CASSLREQETQYF	TGCGCCAGCAGCTTGCGGGAGCAAGAGACCCAGTACTTC
TRBV12-3/TRBV12-4	-	-	TRBJ1-1	CASSLERLGGAFF	TGTGCCAGCAGTTTAGAACGTCTGGGGGGAGCTTTCTTT
TRBV28	-	-	TRBJ2-1	CASSTLPGGPQGEQFF	TGTGCCAGCAGTACCCTCCCAGGGGGGCCCCAAGGAGAGCAGTTCTTC
TRBV28	-	-	TRBJ2-3	CASISGSSVDTQYF	TGTGCCAGCATTTCAGGCTCGTCTGTCGACACGCAGTATTTT
TRBV19	TRBD1	few	TRBJ1-2	CASSPGTGTLGYTF	TGTGCCAGTAGTCCCGGGACAGGGACGTTGGGCTACACCTTC
TRBV5-6	-	-	TRBJ2-4	CASSLDGLAKNIQYF	TGTGCCAGCAGCTTAGACGGGTTAGCCAAAAACATTCAGTACTTC
TRBV9	TRBD1	-	TRBJ1-2	CASSEGVGTGQGYTF	TGTGCCAGCAGCGAGGGGGTGGGGACAGGTCAAGGCTACACCTTC
TRBV5-1	-	-	TRBJ1-1	CASSLGSGGTEAFF	TGCGCCAGCAGCTTGGGTTCCGGGGGAACTGAAGCTTTCTTT
TRBV19	TRBD1	-	TRBJ1-5	CASSPLGQGGNQPQHF	TGTGCCAGTAGTCCCCTGGGACAGGGCGGCAATCAGCCCCAGCATTTT
TRBV7-9	-	-	TRBJ1-1	CASSLLTGLEAFF	TGTGCCAGCAGCTTATTAACAGGGCTTGAAGCTTTCTTT
TRBV5-1	-	-	TRBJ2-7	CASSPPLGVGGYEQYF	TGCGCCAGCAGCCCACCCCTCGGGGTCGGTGGCTACGAGCAGTACTTC
TRBV28	TRBD2	-	TRBJ2-7	CASSWTSGLEIYEQYF	TGTGCCAGCAGTTGGACTAGCGGGCTCGAAATCTACGAGCAGTACTTC
TRBV11-3	TRBD1	-	TRBJ2-2	CASSQRQGGTGELFF	TGTGCCAGCAGCCAAAGACAGGGCGGCACCGGGGAGCTGTTTTTT
TRBV9	-	-	TRBJ2-7	CASSRSWTGTISYEQYF	TGTGCCAGCAGCCGGAGTTGGACCGGGACAATCTCCTACGAGCAGTACTTC
TRBV28	-	-	TRBJ1-1	CASSLERVVTEAFF	TGTGCCAGCAGTTTAGAACGGGTAGTGACTGAAGCTTTCTTT